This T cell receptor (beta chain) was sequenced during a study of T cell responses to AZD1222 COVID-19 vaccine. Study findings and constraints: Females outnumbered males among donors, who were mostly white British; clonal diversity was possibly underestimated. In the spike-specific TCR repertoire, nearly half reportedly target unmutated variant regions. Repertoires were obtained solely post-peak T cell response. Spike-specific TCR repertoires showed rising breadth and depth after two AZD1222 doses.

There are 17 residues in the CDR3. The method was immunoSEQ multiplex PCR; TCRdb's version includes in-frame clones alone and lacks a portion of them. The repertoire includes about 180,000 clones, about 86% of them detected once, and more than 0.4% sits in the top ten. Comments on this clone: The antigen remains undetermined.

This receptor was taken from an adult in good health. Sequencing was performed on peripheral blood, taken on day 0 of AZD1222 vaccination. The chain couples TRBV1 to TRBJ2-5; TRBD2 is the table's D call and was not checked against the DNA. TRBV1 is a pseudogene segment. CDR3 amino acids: CTSSPGLAGGPQETQYF. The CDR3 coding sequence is TGCACCAGCAGCCCGGGACTAGCGGGAGGGCCGCAAGAGACCCAGTACTTC.